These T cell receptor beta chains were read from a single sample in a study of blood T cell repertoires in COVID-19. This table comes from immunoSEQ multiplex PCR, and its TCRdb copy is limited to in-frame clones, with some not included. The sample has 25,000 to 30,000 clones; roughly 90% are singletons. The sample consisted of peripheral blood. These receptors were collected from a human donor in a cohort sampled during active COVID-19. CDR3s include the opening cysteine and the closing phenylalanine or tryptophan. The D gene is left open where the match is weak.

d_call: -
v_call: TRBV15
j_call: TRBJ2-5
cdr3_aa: CATSRIAGETQYF

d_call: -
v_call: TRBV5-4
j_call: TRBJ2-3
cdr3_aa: CASSPPAQFTDTQYF

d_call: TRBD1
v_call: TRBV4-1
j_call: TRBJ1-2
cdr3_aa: CASSQWDRGRSNYGYTF

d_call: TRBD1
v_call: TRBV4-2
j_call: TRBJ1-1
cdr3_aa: CASSEGGTGDWNTEAFF

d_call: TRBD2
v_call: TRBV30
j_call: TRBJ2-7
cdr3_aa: CAWSHGGAEREQYF

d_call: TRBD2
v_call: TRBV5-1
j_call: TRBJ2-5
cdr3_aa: CASSLATLAGQETQYF

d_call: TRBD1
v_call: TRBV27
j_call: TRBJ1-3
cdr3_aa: CASSFSGTGYGNTIYF

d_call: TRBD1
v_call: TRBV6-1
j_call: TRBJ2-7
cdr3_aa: CASSEWTGVYF

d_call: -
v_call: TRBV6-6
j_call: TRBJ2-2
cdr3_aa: CASSYLSVATGELFF

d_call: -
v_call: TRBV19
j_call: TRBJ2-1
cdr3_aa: CASSIGRGVLGAVNEQFF

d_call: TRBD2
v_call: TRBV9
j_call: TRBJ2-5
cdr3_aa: CASSVGASGANQETQYF

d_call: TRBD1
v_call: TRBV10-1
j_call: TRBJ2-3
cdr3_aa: CASSAGQGGWTDTQYF

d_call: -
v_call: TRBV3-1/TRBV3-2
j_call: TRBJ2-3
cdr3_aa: CASSQERGDRDTQYF

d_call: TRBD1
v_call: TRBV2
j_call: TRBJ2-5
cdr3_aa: CASKTGRETQYF

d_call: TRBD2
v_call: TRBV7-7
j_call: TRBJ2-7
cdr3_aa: CASSPDGGGEREQYF

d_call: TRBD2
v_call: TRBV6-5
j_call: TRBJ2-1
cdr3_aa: CASSIAGMIHEQFF

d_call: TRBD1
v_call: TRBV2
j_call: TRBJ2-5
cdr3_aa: CASSEPGTGEETQYF

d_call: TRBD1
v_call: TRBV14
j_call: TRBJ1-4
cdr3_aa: CASSLRTGKLLFF

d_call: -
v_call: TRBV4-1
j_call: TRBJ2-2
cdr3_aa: CASSQDVGGNTGELFF

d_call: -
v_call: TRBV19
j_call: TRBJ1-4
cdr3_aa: CATRGGQKLFF

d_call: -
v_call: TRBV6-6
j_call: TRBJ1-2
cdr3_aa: CASNEIRGAGYGYTF

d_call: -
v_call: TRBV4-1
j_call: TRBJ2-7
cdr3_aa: CASSYQGAEQYF

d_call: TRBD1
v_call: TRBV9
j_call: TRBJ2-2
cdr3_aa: CASSAPGQVDTGELFF

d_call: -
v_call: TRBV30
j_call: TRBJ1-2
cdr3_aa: CAGVGEAYYGYTF

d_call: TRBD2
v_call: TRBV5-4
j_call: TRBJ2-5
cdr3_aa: CASSTSGGPKETQYF

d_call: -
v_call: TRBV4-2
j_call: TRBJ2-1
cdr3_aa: CASSSPGDEQFF